This TCR beta chain was retrieved from a study of T and B cells in COVID-19 patients. Study details: Peripheral blood came from COVID-19 patients with active infection or after recovery.

BIOMED2 TRB-A/B primer pools were used in multiplex TRB PCR. TCRdb itself ran the multiplex PCR reads through MiXCR, one entry per CDR3 protein. The sample has some 15,000 distinct CDR3 sequences; less than 30% are singletons. From blood, roughly 220-550 ng of genomic DNA served as TRB template. This clonotype is categorized as medium-sized. Sequencing used blood. This clonotype was obtained from a human donor who had recovered from COVID-19.

The chain's CDR3 is CASSLREGQFF. As DNA, the CDR3 is TGTGCCAGCAGCCTGAGAGAGGGGCAGTTCTTC. J is TRBJ2-1 and V is TRBV12-3 or TRBV12-4, with a possible D match to TRBD2 (5 bases). This CDR3 is built from 11 residues. V lost 6 bases, J lost 12 bases, and 12 bases lay in between.